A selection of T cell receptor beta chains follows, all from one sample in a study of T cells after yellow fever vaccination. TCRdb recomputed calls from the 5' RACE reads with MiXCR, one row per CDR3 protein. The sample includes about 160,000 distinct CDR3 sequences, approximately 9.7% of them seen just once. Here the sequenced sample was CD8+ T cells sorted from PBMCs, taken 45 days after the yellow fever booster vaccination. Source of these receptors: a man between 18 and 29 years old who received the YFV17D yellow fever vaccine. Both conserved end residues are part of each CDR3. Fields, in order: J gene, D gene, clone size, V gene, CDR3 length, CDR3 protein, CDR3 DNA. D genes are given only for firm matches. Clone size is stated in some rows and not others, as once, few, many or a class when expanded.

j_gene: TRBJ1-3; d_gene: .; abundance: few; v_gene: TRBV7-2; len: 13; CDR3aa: CASSSLPGNTIYF; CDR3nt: TGTGCCAGCAGCTCATTACCTGGAAACACCATATATTTT
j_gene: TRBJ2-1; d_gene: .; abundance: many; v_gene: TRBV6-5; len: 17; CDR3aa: CASSYSGGPPSPNEQFF; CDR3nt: TGTGCCAGCAGTTACTCAGGTGGGCCCCCCTCGCCCAATGAGCAGTTCTTC
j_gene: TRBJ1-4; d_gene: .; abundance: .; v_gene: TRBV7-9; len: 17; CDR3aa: CASSPQCCIGGSEKLFF; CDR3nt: TGTGCCAGCAGCCCCCAATGTTGTATTGGGGGGAGTGAAAAACTGTTTTTT
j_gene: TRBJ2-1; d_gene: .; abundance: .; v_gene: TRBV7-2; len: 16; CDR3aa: CASSLVRGPSYNEQFF; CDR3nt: TGTGCCAGCAGCTTAGTTCGGGGGCCCTCCTACAATGAGCAGTTCTTC
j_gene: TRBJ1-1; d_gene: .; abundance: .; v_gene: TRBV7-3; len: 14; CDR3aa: CASSFKLAGTEAFF; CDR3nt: TGTGCCAGCAGCTTTAAACTGGCGGGCACTGAAGCTTTCTTT
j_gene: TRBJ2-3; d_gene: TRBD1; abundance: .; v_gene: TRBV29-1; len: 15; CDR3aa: CSVEWTGRKSDTQYF; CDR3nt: TGCAGCGTTGAATGGACAGGGAGGAAGTCAGATACGCAGTATTTT
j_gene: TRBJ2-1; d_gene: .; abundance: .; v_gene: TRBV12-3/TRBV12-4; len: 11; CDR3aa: CASSIRDEQFF; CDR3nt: TGTGCCAGCAGTATTAGGGATGAGCAGTTCTTC
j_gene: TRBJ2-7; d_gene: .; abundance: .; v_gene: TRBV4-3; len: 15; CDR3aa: CASSQVYGGLYEQYF; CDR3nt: TGCGCCAGCAGCCAAGTCTACGGGGGGCTCTACGAGCAGTACTTC
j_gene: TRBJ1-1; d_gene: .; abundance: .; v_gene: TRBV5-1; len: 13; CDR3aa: CASSSTDNTEAFF; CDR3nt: TGCGCCAGCAGCTCCACAGACAACACTGAAGCTTTCTTT
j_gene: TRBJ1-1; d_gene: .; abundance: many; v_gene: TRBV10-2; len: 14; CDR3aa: CASSDIPGGTEAFF; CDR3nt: TGCGCCAGCAGTGACATCCCTGGAGGGACTGAAGCTTTCTTT
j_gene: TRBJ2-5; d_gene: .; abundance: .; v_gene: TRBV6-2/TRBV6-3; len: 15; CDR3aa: CASSSLWTAGETQYF; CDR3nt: TGTGCCAGCAGTTCACTCTGGACCGCCGGAGAGACCCAGTACTTC
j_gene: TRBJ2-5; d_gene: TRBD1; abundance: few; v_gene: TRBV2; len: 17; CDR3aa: CASSGTKGQGAIETQYF; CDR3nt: TGTGCCAGCAGTGGGACGAAAGGACAGGGGGCGATCGAGACCCAGTACTTC
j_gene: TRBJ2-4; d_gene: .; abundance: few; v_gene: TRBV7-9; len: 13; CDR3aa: CASSLGGIHIQYF; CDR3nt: TGTGCCAGCAGCTTAGGGGGGATTCACATTCAGTACTTC
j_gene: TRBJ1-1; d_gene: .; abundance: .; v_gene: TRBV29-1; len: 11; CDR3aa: CSVDRSTEAFF; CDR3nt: TGCAGCGTTGATCGCAGCACTGAAGCTTTCTTT
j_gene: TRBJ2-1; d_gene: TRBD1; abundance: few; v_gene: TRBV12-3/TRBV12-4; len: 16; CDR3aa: CASSSEGQGAWGEQFF; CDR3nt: TGTGCCAGCAGTTCCGAAGGACAGGGGGCTTGGGGTGAGCAGTTCTTC
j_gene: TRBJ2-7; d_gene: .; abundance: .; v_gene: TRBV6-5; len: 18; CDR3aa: CASRGKTGTEVLSYEQYF; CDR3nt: TGTGCCAGCAGGGGTAAGACCGGGACCGAAGTACTCTCCTACGAGCAGTACTTC
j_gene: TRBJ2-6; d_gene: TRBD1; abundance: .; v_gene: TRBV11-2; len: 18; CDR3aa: CASSLGQGERAGANVLTF; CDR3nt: TGTGCCAGCAGCTTAGGACAGGGGGAAAGGGCTGGGGCCAACGTCCTGACTTTC
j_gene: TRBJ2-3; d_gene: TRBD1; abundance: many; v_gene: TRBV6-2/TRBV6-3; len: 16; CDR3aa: CASSYSTGTARHTQYF; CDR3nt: TGTGCCAGCAGTTACTCTACAGGGACAGCGAGGCATACGCAGTATTTT
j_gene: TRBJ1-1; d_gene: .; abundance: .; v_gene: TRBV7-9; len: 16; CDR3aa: CASSFAGEGTNTEAFF; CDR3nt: TGTGCCAGCAGCTTTGCCGGCGAAGGTACGAACACTGAAGCTTTCTTT
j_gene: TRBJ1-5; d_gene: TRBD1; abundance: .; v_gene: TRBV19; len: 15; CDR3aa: CASTLTGGNNQPQHF; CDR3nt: TGTGCCAGTACCCTGACAGGGGGTAACAATCAGCCCCAGCATTTT
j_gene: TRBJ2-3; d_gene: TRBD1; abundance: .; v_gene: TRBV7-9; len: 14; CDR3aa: CASSSWDRPDTQYF; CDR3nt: TGTGCCAGCAGCTCCTGGGACAGGCCAGATACGCAGTATTTT
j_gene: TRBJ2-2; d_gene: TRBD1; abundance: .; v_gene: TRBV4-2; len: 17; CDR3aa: CASSQESRTGEEGELFF; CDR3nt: TGTGCCAGCAGCCAAGAATCTAGGACAGGGGAAGAAGGGGAGCTGTTTTTT
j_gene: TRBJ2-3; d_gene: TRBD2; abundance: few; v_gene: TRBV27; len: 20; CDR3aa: CASSLSSVGLARGGTDTQYF; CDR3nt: TGTGCCAGCAGTTTATCGTCAGTCGGACTAGCGCGCGGAGGCACAGATACGCAGTATTTT
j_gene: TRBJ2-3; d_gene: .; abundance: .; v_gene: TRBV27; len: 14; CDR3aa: CASSSLPPGDTQYF; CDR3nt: TGTGCCAGCAGTTCCTTGCCTCCTGGAGATACGCAGTATTTT
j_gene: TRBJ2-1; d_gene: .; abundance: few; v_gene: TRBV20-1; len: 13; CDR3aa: CSARDRGNNEQFF; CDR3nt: TGCAGTGCTAGAGATCGAGGGAACAATGAGCAGTTCTTC
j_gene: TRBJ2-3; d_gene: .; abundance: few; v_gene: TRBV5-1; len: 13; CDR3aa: CASTPHIADTQYF; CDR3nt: TGCGCCAGCACCCCCCACATAGCAGATACGCAGTATTTT
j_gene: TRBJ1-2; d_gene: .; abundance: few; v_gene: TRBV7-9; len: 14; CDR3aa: CASSLEGVGYGYTF; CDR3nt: TGTGCCAGCAGCTTAGAGGGAGTTGGCTATGGCTACACCTTC
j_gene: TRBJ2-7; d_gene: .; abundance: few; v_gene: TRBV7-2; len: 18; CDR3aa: CASSAPGVLRGDPYEQYF; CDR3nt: TGTGCCAGCAGCGCCCCGGGGGTCCTCCGCGGGGATCCCTACGAGCAGTACTTC
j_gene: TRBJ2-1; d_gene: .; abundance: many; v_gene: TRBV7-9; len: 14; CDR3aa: CASRPPLQANEQFF; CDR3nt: TGTGCCAGCAGACCACCTCTACAAGCGAATGAGCAGTTCTTC
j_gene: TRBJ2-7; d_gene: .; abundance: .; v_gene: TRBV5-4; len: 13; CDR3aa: CASSGGTSYEQYF; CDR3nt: TGTGCCAGCTCGGGCGGGACTTCTTACGAGCAGTACTTC
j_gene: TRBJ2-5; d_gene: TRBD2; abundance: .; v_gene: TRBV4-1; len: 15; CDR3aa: CASSLPGLAAETQYF; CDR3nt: TGCGCCAGCAGCCTCCCCGGCCTAGCGGCGGAGACCCAGTACTTC
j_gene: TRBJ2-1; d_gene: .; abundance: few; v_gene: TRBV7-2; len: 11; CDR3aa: CASSPLSEQFF; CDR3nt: TGTGCCAGCAGCCCCCTGAGTGAGCAGTTCTTC
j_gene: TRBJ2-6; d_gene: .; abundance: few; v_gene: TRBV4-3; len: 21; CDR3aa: CASSQDRLAVERSSGANVLTF; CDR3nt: TGCGCCAGCAGCCAAGATCGTCTGGCAGTAGAAAGGAGCTCTGGGGCCAACGTCCTGACTTTC
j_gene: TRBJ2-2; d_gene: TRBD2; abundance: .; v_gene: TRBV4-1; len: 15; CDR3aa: CASSQELAGAGELFF; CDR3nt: TGCGCCAGCAGCCAAGAATTGGCGGGAGCCGGGGAGCTGTTTTTT
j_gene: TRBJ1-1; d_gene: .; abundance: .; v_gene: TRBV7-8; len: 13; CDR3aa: CASSQGWNTEAFF; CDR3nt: TGTGCCAGCAGCCAAGGGTGGAACACTGAAGCTTTCTTT
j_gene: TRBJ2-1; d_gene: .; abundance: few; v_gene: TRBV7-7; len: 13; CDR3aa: CASSVGQVDEQFF; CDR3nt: TGTGCCAGCAGCGTGGGACAAGTAGATGAGCAGTTCTTC
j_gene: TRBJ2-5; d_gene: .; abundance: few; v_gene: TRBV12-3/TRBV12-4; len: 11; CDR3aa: CASSISGTQYF; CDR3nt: TGTGCCAGCAGTATCTCGGGGACCCAGTACTTC